One and the same sample provided the 7 T cell receptor beta chains below, sequenced in a study of T cells in Graves' hyperthyroidism and ophthalmopathy. The source material, RNA transcripts, was used to amplify TCR beta CDR3 regions. HTBI primers were the set used in a first-round RT-PCR of the TCR CDR3. TCRdb reanalysed the multiplex PCR reads using MiXCR and keeps one entry per CDR3 protein. The table shows hundreds of thousands of distinct CDR3 sequences, with 30% to 40% occurring only once. The sequenced sample consisted of blood. The receptors were sampled from a middle-aged woman with Graves' hyperthyroidism.

The rearrangement links TRBV6-5 to TRBJ1-6; 8 positions match TRBD1. The germline gives CDR1 MNHEY, CDR2 SVGAGI. The length of the CDR3 is 13 residues. V lost 5 bases to trimming and J lost 10 bases; unmatched junction nucleotides: 4. CDR3 bases: TGTGCCAGCAGTAAAACAGGGGGGTCACCCCTCCACTTT. Protein sequence: CASSKTGGSPLHF.

This clonotype was recorded once. The CDR3 region has the DNA TGTGCCAGCAAGACAGGGGGGGATGGCTACACCTTC. It translates to CASKTGGDGYTF. The chain has TRBV6-5 and TRBJ1-2; TRBD1 matches at 9 bases. After removal of 7 bases from V and 6 bases from J, the junction contained 3 bases not matched to a gene. CDR3 length equals 12 residues. Looked up from germline, CDR1 is MNHEY and CDR2 is SVGAGI.

This clonotype was seen a few times. CDR3 in amino acids: CASSQEPAGQANEKLFF. Here the CDR3 DNA reads TGCGCCAGCAGCCAAGAACCGGCGGGACAGGCTAATGAAAAACTGTTTTTT. The chain joins TRBV4-3 to TRBJ1-4, with 8 bases identical to TRBD1. V trimming: 0 bases; J trimming: 3 bases; junction bases outside the gene matches: 6. This CDR3 region has 17 residues. CDR1 is LGHNA, CDR2 YSLEER, per germline.

This clonotype occurred many times. J is TRBJ1-6 and V is TRBV2; D ambiguous. CDR1 SNHLY and CDR2 FYNNEI come from the germline V gene. Trimming left V 8 bases short and J 5 bases short, with 16 bases between. The CDR3 is 15 amino acids. CDR3 coding DNA: TGTGCCAGCGGGTCGGGGAAAGTGAATAATTCACCCCTCCACTTT. Amino acid sequence: CASGSGKVNNSPLHF.

The J gene is TRBJ1-5, the V gene TRBV5-1, with a tentative D call TRBD1 (5 bases). Trimming cost V 0 bases and J 6 bases, with 10 bases left between them. This CDR3 spans 14 amino acids. CDR1 is SGHRS, CDR2 YFSETQ, per germline. As DNA, the CDR3 is TGCGCCAGCAGCTTGGACGGGGGGTGTCAGCCCCAGCATTTT. Translation: CASSLDGGCQPQHF.

This clonotype was seen a few times. The rearrangement joins TRBV9 to TRBJ1-4; a weak D match, TRBD1 (6 bases). Trimming removed 4 bases from V and 7 bases from J, with 17 bases in between. Germline CDR1 and CDR2: SGDLS and YYNGEE. The CDR3 extends over 15 amino acids. The DNA for the CDR3 is TGTGCCAGCAGCCAAGAGGCAGGGGCGGGTGAAAAACTGTTTTTT. Translating gives CASSQEAGAGEKLFF.

This clonotype was recorded a few times. CDR3 residues: CAIKRKNTEAFF. The CDR3 DNA reads as TGTGCCATCAAACGGAAGAACACTGAAGCTTTCTTT. The chain employs TRBV10-3 and TRBJ1-1; no reliable D call. Germline values: CDR1 ENHRY, CDR2 SYGVKD. The CDR3 is made up of 12 amino acids. Trimming took off 7 bases at V and 1 base at J, with 7 bases between the two ends.